Each of the 18 T cell receptor beta chains below was sequenced from the same sample in a study of T cells in Graves' hyperthyroidism and ophthalmopathy. Amplification yielded TCR beta CDR3 regions, with RNA transcripts as the source. The TCR CDR3 was amplified in a first-round RT-PCR using the HTBI primer set. MiXCR, run by TCRdb on the multiplex PCR reads, gives a single entry per CDR3 protein. The table has approximately 410,000 distinct CDR3 sequences, about 13% seen once; the top ten hold more than 4.5%. Sequencing was done on a sample of blood. These receptors were collected from a woman aged 18-35 years with Graves' hyperthyroidism.

At least ten counts were recorded for this clonotype. The genes are TRBV6-1 and TRBJ2-1, with no clear D. V shed 5 bases and J shed 7 bases, with 12 bases lying between them. Germline V gene lookup returns CDR1 MNHNS and CDR2 SASEGT. The CDR3 totals 13 residues. The CDR3 DNA sequence: TGTGCCAGCAGTAGGGCTGGAGAGAATGAGCAGTTCTTC. Protein product: CASSRAGENEQFF.

This clonotype was detected many times. This chain uses TRBV28 with TRBJ1-4; 10 bases agree with TRBD1. The CDR3 runs to 16 residues. Germline values: CDR1 MDHEN, CDR2 SYDVKM. The J segment lost 2 bases and the V segment lost 5 bases, leaving 5 bases of the junction unmatched. The CDR3 region has the DNA TGTGCCAGCAGTCCGGACAGGGGGGCGACTAATGAAAAACTGTTTTTT. Translation gives CASSPDRGATNEKLFF.

The chain uses TRBV2 and TRBJ1-5, with 9 nucleotides matching TRBD1. Germline CDR1 is SNHLY and CDR2 is FYNNEI. Trimming at V came to 7 bases and at J to 6 bases, leaving 7 bases not matched to a gene. This CDR3 has 14 amino acids. CDR3 in DNA: TGTGCCAGCATCGGACAGGGGATGAGTCAGCCCCAGCATTTT. Translated, it gives CASIGQGMSQPQHF.

This clonotype was observed a handful of times. The rearrangement uses TRBV2 and TRBJ1-6; D is uncertain. V lost 2 bases, J lost 0 bases, and 11 bases lay in between. Germline V gene data show CDR1 as SNHLY and CDR2 as FYNNEI. The CDR3 contains 17 residues. The CDR3 protein is CASSERRLGSYNSPLHF. The CDR3 DNA sequence: TGTGCCAGCAGTGAACGCAGACTGGGCTCCTATAATTCACCCCTCCACTTT.

This chain joins TRBV5-8 and TRBJ2-1; TRBD1 agrees at 9 bases. The CDR3 runs to 15 residues. V lost 4 bases, J lost 7 bases, and 9 bases stayed unmatched. Germline V gene sequence: CDR1 SGHTS, CDR2 YDEGEE. CDR3 sequence reads: CASSNTGGARNEQFF. CDR3 DNA: TGTGCCAGCAGCAACACAGGGGGCGCGAGGAATGAGCAGTTCTTC. Variable domain in full (rest from reference TRBV5-8 and TRBJ2-1): EAGVTQSPTHLIKTRGQQATLRCSPISGHTSVYWYQQALGLGLQFLLWYDEGEERNRGNFPPRFSGRQFPNYSSELNVNALELEDSALYLCASSNTGGARNEQFFGPGTRLTVL.

This clonotype was detected many times. The chain recombines TRBV20-1 with TRBJ1-1; D is undetermined. Trimming pared 6 bases from V and 3 bases from J, leaving 14 bases between. The CDR3 loop spans 13 amino acids. Germline CDR1 is DFQATT and CDR2 is SNEGSKA (reference sequence). Here the CDR3 DNA reads TGCAGTGCCCGGGCCTTCGTGGACACTGAAGCTTTCTTT. Its protein is CSARAFVDTEAFF.

This clonotype has a count of ten or more. This chain uses TRBV20-1 with TRBJ2-7; D might be TRBD1 or TRBD2, each matching 5 bases. Germline V CDR1 and CDR2: DFQATT, SNEGSKA (reference sequence). The CDR3 spans 11 residues. V gave up 1 base and J gave up 7 bases, with 8 bases separating them. The CDR3 region is CSARAGLEQYF. The CDR3 DNA reads as TGCAGTGCTAGAGCGGGGCTGGAGCAGTACTTC.

This clonotype was observed many times. The chain combines TRBV27 with TRBJ1-1; possible D gene TRBD1, 6 bases. V was shortened by 7 bases and J by 1 base, with 13 bases between the two germline ends. The CDR3 is made up of 14 amino acids. In germline, CDR1 is MNHEY, CDR2 SMNVEV (reference sequence). As DNA, the CDR3 is TGTGCCAGCATGAACGGGGGGCAGAACACTGAAGCTTTCTTT. It translates to CASMNGGQNTEAFF.

V gene TRBV4-1 combines with J gene TRBJ2-1; tentatively, D is TRBD1 (5 bases). Deletions cut 1 base from V and 2 bases from J, with 12 bases between. CDR3 length equals 16 residues. CDR1 is MGHRA and CDR2 is YSYEKL in the germline V gene. The CDR3 DNA sequence: TGCGCCAGCAGCCAAGCTGGCAGGGCAGCCTACAATGAGCAGTTCTTC. It encodes CASSQAGRAAYNEQFF.

This clonotype appeared a few times. The chain is built from TRBV5-6 and TRBJ2-7, with D unresolved. The CDR3 contains 13 residues. Trimming removed 6 bases at V and 3 bases at J, with 13 bases between. CDR1 is SGHDT, CDR2 YYEEEE, per germline. The CDR3 is CASTRPGNYEQYF. In nucleotides, the CDR3 is TGTGCCAGCACCCGCCCAGGAAACTACGAGCAGTACTTC.

This clonotype has just a few counts. V and J are TRBV28 and TRBJ2-2; TRBD1 matches at 7 bases. CDR1 is MDHEN, CDR2 SYDVKM, per germline. This CDR3 is 16 amino acids long. V lost 6 bases and J lost 4; bases outside the gene matches: 11. The CDR3, as DNA: TGTGCCAGCAGCCCCGCCGGGACAGAACTCACCGGGGAGCTGTTTTTT. It codes for CASSPAGTELTGELFF.

This chain connects TRBV27 to TRBJ2-1; 11 nucleotides align to TRBD2. Trimming took 5 bases from V and 5 from J; bases not matched to a gene: 8. The CDR3 has 16 residues. The germline CDR1 and CDR2 sequences are MNHEY and SMNVEV (reference sequence). CDR3 amino acids: CASSPLLAGDHNEQFF. The CDR3 DNA sequence: TGTGCCAGCAGTCCTTTACTAGCGGGAGATCACAATGAGCAGTTCTTC.

This clonotype showed up just a few times. J is TRBJ2-2 and V is TRBV7-2, with 9 bases lining up with TRBD1. Trimming removed 5 bases from V and 2 bases from J; junction bases left unmatched: 9. CDR3 length equals 17 residues. Germline values: CDR1 SGHTA, CDR2 FQGNSA. The CDR3 DNA reads TGTGCCAGCAGCAACCACTGGGACAGGGATAACACCGGGGAGCTGTTTTTT. The encoded protein is CASSNHWDRDNTGELFF.

Ten or more counts support this clonotype. The V and J genes are TRBV7-9 and TRBJ2-7; D may be TRBD1 (6 bases). V lost 0 bases, J lost 4 bases, and 13 bases lay in between. The CDR3 covers 15 residues. The germline gives CDR1 SEHNR, CDR2 FQNEAQ (reference sequence). The CDR3 DNA reads as TGTGCCAGCAGCTTAGCGGGGACAAGCAGTTACGAGCAGTACTTC. Protein: CASSLAGTSSYEQYF.

This clonotype appeared a single time. A much larger clone lies one base from this, so it may be a read error. V and J are TRBV6-1 and TRBJ2-1; TRBD2 aligns across 7 bases. The CDR3 loop spans 16 amino acids. V shed 5 bases, J shed 3 bases, and the junction held 10 bases outside the gene matches. From germline, CDR1 is MNHNS and CDR2 SASEGT. The DNA of the CDR3 is TGTGCCAGCAGTATGCGGGAGTCCCCGCGCTACAATGAGCAGTTCTTC. This sequence encodes CASSMRESPRYNEQFF.

The chain uses TRBV10-1 and TRBJ2-7, with D possibly being TRBD1 (6 bases). The CDR3 sequence is 14 residues long. Germline V lookup: CDR1 WNHNN, CDR2 SYGVQD (reference sequence). V was shortened by 3 bases and J by 4 bases, with 13 bases between the two germline ends. The CDR3 region is CASSDRDKVYEQYF. The CDR3 region has the DNA TGCGCCAGCAGTGACCGGGACAAAGTTTACGAGCAGTACTTC.

In its sample, this clonotype was seen many times. The chain employs TRBV6-1 and TRBJ1-5; no reliable D call. The V gene lost 1 base and the J gene lost 7 bases, with 14 bases spanning the gap. The germline CDR1 and CDR2 sequences are MNHNS and SASEGT. The CDR3 runs to 15 residues. The CDR3 DNA is TGTGCCAGCAGTGAAGTCCGTCCAGGATCCCAGCCCCAGCATTTT. Its protein is CASSEVRPGSQPQHF.

This clonotype was detected ten times or more. The V call is TRBV27, the J call TRBJ1-4; weak D call: TRBD1 (6 bases). Germline CDR1 reads MNHEY; CDR2 reads SMNVEV (reference sequence). The CDR3 runs 14 residues. V lost 2 bases and J lost 6, with 10 bases in between. In nucleotides, the CDR3 is TGTGCCAGCAGTTTAGGGGGCATGGATGAAAAACTGTTTTTT. This sequence encodes CASSLGGMDEKLFF.